These 8 T cell receptor beta chains were all obtained from the same sample, sequenced in a study of blood T cell repertoires in COVID-19. This table comes from immunoSEQ multiplex PCR, and its TCRdb copy is limited to in-frame clones, with some not included. The table has fewer than 85,000 clones, less than 85% seen once; the top ten hold around 2.6%. The sequencing sample was made of peripheral blood. These receptors all come from a human donor with acute or convalescent COVID-19. The donor label of this sample is uncertain.

This CDR3 reads CASSLPTGVDTEAFF. In DNA form, the CDR3 reads TGCGCCAGCAGCCTACCGACAGGGGTAGACACTGAAGCTTTCTTT. This chain connects TRBV5-1 to TRBJ1-1, with 8 bases that match TRBD1. This CDR3 is built from 15 residues. The germline gives CDR1 SGHRS, CDR2 YFSETQ. V gave up 4 bases and J gave up 3 bases; unmatched junction bases: 8.

V and J are TRBV10-3 and TRBJ1-1; D is unclear. The CDR3 covers 11 residues. CDR1 is ENHRY and CDR2 is SYGVKD in the germline V gene. The V end lost 8 bases, the J end lost 1 base, and 5 bases lay between the germline ends. CDR3 sequence reads: CAIRENTEAFF. DNA of the CDR3: TGTGCCATCCGGGAGAACACTGAAGCTTTCTTT.

This clone was counted a few times. V usage is TRBV28 and J usage is TRBJ2-2; 7 bases fit TRBD1. The germline CDR1 and CDR2 sequences are MDHEN and SYDVKM. Trimming cost V 9 bases and J 0 bases; bases outside gene matches: 7. The CDR3 consists of 15 residues. The CDR3 sequence is CASGPGQSNTGELFF. The CDR3 DNA follows: TGTGCCAGTGGCCCGGGACAGTCGAACACCGGGGAGCTGTTTTTT.

Only a few counts were recorded for this clone. The chain couples TRBV6-5 to TRBJ1-2, with D tentatively TRBD1 (5 bases). V dropped 6 bases and J dropped 4 bases, with 9 bases sitting between them. Per germline, CDR1 MNHEY and CDR2 SVGAGI. The CDR3 totals 12 residues. CDR3 DNA sequence: TGTGCCAGCAGGGGGCTCAGCTATGGCTACACCTTC. It yields the protein CASRGLSYGYTF.

The chain links TRBV18 to TRBJ2-7, with TRBD1 matching over 9 bases. The CDR3 extends over 15 amino acids. Germline V gene sequence: CDR1 KGHSH, CDR2 LQKENI. J gave up 1 base and V 2 bases, and 3 bases lay outside the gene matches. The CDR3 spells CASSPTGGASYEQYF. CDR3 DNA: TGTGCCAGCTCACCAACAGGGGGCGCTTCCTACGAGCAGTACTTC.

The sample holds one count of this clone. The chain has TRBV19 and TRBJ2-3; 8 bases map to TRBD2. CDR3 length: 16 residues. After removal of 2 bases from V and 5 bases from J, the junction contained 9 bases not matched to a gene. CDR1 is LNHDA, CDR2 SQIVND, per germline (reference sequence). In DNA, the CDR3 is TGTGCCAGTAGTATAAGCAGGGCGGGGGGCAAAGATACGCAGTATTTT. It is translated as CASSISRAGGKDTQYF.

The chain carries TRBV5-8 and TRBJ2-1; 8 nucleotides align to TRBD2. The V gene's germline CDR1 is SGHTS and CDR2 YDEGEE. V shed 4 bases, J shed 1 base, and the junction held 10 bases outside the gene matches. This CDR3 spans 17 amino acids. The chain's CDR3 is CASSRGRAGASYNEQFF. CDR3 bases: TGTGCCAGCAGCCGAGGCCGAGCGGGAGCGTCCTACAATGAGCAGTTCTTC.

This clone was detected a few times. The chain employs TRBV21-1 and TRBJ2-1; TRBD1 is the table's D call and was not checked against the DNA. TRBV21-1 is assigned pseudogene status. The CDR3 sequence is 15 residues long. The CDR3 DNA is TGTGCCAGCAGCAAAGAGGGGCCTCGCCCTAATGAGCAGTTCTTC. Its translation is CASSKEGPRPNEQFF.